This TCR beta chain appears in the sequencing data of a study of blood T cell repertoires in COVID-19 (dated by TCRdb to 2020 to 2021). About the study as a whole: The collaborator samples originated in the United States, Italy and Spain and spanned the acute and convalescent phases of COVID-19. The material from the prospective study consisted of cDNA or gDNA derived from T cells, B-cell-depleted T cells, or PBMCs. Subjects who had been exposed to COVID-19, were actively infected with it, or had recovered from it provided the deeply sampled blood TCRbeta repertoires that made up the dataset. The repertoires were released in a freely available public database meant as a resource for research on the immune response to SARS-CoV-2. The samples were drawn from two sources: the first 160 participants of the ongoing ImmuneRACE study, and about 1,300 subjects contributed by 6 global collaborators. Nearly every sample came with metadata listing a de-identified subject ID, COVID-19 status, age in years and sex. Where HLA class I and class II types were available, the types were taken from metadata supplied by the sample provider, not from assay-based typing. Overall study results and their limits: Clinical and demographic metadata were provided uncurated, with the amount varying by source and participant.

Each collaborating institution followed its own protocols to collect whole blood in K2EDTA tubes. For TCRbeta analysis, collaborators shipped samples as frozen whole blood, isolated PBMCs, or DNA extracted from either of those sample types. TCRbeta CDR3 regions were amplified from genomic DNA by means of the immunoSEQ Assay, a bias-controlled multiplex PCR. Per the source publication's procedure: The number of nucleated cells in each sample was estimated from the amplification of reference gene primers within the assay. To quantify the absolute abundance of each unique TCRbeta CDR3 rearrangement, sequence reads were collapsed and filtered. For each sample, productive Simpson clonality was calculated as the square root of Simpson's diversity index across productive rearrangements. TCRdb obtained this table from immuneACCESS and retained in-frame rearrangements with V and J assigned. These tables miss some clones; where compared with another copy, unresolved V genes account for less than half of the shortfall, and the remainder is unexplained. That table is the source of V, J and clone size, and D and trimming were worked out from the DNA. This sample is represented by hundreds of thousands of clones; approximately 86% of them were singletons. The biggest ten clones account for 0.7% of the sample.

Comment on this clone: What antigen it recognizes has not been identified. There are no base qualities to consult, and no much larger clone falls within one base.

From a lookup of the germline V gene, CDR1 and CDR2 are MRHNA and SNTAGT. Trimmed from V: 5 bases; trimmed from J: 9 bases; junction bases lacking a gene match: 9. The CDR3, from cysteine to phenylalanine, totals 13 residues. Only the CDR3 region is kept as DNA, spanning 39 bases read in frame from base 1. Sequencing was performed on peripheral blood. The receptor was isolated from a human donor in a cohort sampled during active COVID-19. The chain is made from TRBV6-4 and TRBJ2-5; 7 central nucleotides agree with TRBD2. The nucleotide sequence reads TGTGCCAGCAGTCCAGAGGGTGGGAGGGCCCAGTACTTC. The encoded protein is CASSPEGGRAQYF.